This TCR beta chain was recorded in a study of T cells in Graves' hyperthyroidism and ophthalmopathy. Findings of the study overall: Researchers found most expanded thyroid clonotypes above 0.001 in blood as well.

Germline loops: CDR1 DFQATT, CDR2 SNEGSKA (reference sequence). The ends lost 2 bases at V and 4 bases at J; junction bases unmatched: 4. The CDR3 contains 13 residues. The source material, RNA transcripts, was used to amplify TCR beta CDR3 regions. The HTBI primer set served for first-round RT-PCR of the TCR CDR3. TCRdb re-called the multiplex PCR reads through MiXCR, storing one row per CDR3 protein. This repertoire shows a few hundred thousand distinct CDR3 sequences, 15% found once; its top ten account for approximately 32%. As to this clonotype: Antigen specificity is unknown.

This chain links TRBV20-1 with TRBJ1-2; 7 positions match TRBD1. The origin of this receptor is a woman in her 30s with Graves' hyperthyroidism. Sequencing used blood. This chain's CDR3 is CSARLDRVYGYTF. DNA of the CDR3: TGCAGTGCTAGACTCGACAGGGTCTATGGCTACACCTTC.